The subject of this entry is one T cell receptor beta chain. The CDR3 spans 17 residues. Germline V lookup: CDR1 MGHRA, CDR2 YSYEKL. V lost 4 bases and J lost 6, with 19 bases in between. The data belong to a study of technical replicates of blood from a few donors. TCRdb keeps only in-frame clones here, not all; method: immunoSEQ multiplex PCR. The table lists 13,000 to 15,000 clones, almost 85% of them singletons. V gene TRBV4-1 combines with J gene TRBJ1-6, with D perhaps matching TRBD1 (5 bases). This TCR was recovered from a human donor in good health. The sequenced sample consisted of PBMCs. CDR3 residues: CASSLTDIGDGNSPLHF. The CDR3 DNA is TGCGCCAGCAGCCTAACGGACATAGGGGATGGTAATTCACCCCTCCACTTT.